These 7 T cell receptor beta chains came from one sample sequenced in a study of T cells in Graves' hyperthyroidism and ophthalmopathy. Researchers took RNA transcripts and amplified the TCR beta CDR3 regions from them. The primer set for the first-round RT-PCR of the TCR CDR3 was HTBI. One entry per CDR3 protein results from TCRdb running MiXCR on the multiplex PCR reads. The sample has some 570,000 distinct CDR3 sequences; more than 13% are singletons. The sequencing input was blood. The source is a young woman with Graves' ophthalmopathy.

This clonotype was counted between two and nine times. The chain has TRBV29-1 and TRBJ2-1, with D tentatively TRBD1 or TRBD2 (5 bases each). CDR3 length: 16 amino acids. The ends were cut back, 0 bases at V and 5 bases at J, with 17 bases in the middle. CDR1 and CDR2 from the germline V gene are SQVTM and ANQGSEA. The CDR3 DNA is TGCAGCGTTGAAGATGGGGGAAGTATAGCCAACAATGAGCAGTTCTTC. It yields the protein CSVEDGGSIANNEQFF.

This chain links TRBV6-1 with TRBJ2-2, with D perhaps TRBD2 (5 bases). Germline loops: CDR1 MNHNS, CDR2 SASEGT. The CDR3 length is 14 residues. Between the trimmed V and J ends, which lost 8 bases and 2 bases, there was a span of 12 bases. This CDR3 is CASGENGNTGELFF. The CDR3 coding sequence is TGTGCCAGCGGGGAGAACGGAAACACCGGGGAGCTGTTTTTT.

This clonotype came up many times. The V call is TRBV20-1, the J call TRBJ2-5; TRBD2 matches at 8 bases. J gave up 3 bases and V 3 bases, and 3 bases lay outside the gene matches. The CDR3 extends over 13 amino acids. Germline V lookup: CDR1 DFQATT, CDR2 SNEGSKA (reference sequence). The CDR3, as DNA: TGCAGTGCTAGTAGCGGGATAGAAGAGACCCAGTACTTC. Translating it yields CSASSGIEETQYF.

The chain combines TRBV14 with TRBJ2-1, with 8 bases aligning to TRBD1. After removal of 1 base from V and 6 bases from J, the junction contained 8 bases not matched to a gene. The germline gives CDR1 SGHDN, CDR2 FVKESK. The length of the CDR3 is 16 residues. Here the CDR3 reads CASSQAWTGSGNEQFF. The CDR3 coding sequence is TGTGCCAGCAGCCAAGCCTGGACAGGGTCGGGCAATGAGCAGTTCTTC. Full variable domain (missing parts from reference TRBV14 and TRBJ2-1): EAGVTQFPSHSVIEKGQTVTLRCDPISGHDNLYWYRRVMGKEIKFLLHFVKESKQDESGMPNNRFLAERTGGTYSTLKVQPAELEDSGVYFCASSQAWTGSGNEQFFGPGTRLTVL.

This clonotype was seen at least ten times. This sequence joins TRBV27 and TRBJ1-1, with D uncertain. The germline gives CDR1 MNHEY, CDR2 SMNVEV (reference sequence). Trimming cost V 6 bases and J 1 base, with 12 bases left between them. CDR3 size: 14 residues. The CDR3 coding sequence is TGTGCCAGCAGCCTCCAAATCGGGAACACTGAAGCTTTCTTT. It codes for CASSLQIGNTEAFF.

At least ten counts were recorded for this clonotype. The CDR3 region has the DNA TGTGCCAGCAGTCCTTCCTCCCGGGAAGCTTTCTTT. Protein: CASSPSSREAFF. This chain connects TRBV28 to TRBJ1-1, with no clear D. Trimming cost V 5 bases and J 8 bases, with 12 bases left between them. The V gene's germline CDR1 is MDHEN and CDR2 SYDVKM. This CDR3 comprises 12 residues.

This clonotype was seen ten or more times. The rearrangement joins TRBV12-3 or TRBV12-4 to TRBJ2-5; TRBD2 matches 8 bases. The CDR3 has 15 amino acids. The V and J ends lost 3 bases and 2 bases, in that order; junction bases with no gene match: 5. Here the CDR3 DNA reads TGTGCCAGCAGTTTGACGACTAGCGTACAAGAGACCCAGTACTTC. Amino acids: CASSLTTSVQETQYF.